Following are 9 T cell receptor beta chains from one sample sequenced in a study of blood T cell repertoires in COVID-19. Repertoires were generated with immunoSEQ multiplex PCR, while TCRdb's copy carries only in-frame clones and drops some. The top ten clones hold about 8.6% of a sample with 250,000 to 350,000 clones, roughly 86% of them seen once. The sample comprised peripheral blood. The source is a man younger than 30 with active or convalescent COVID-19.

V gene TRBV29-1 combines with J gene TRBJ2-2; 9 bases match TRBD1. CDR1 SQVTM and CDR2 ANQGSEA come from the germline V gene. The CDR3 has 16 amino acids. V trimming: 0 bases; J trimming: 6 bases; junction bases outside the gene matches: 8. The CDR3: CSVEDLTTGGSGELFF. The DNA for the CDR3 is TGCAGCGTTGAAGATCTAACGACAGGGGGGTCCGGGGAGCTGTTTTTT.

This chain uses TRBV6-2 or TRBV6-3 with TRBJ2-5, with no clear D. The V gene lost 2 bases and the J gene lost 4 bases, with 11 bases spanning the gap. The germline gives CDR1 MNHEY, CDR2 SVGEGT. The CDR3 spans 14 residues. The CDR3 here is CASSYALFLETQYF. The CDR3 DNA reads as TGTGCCAGCAGTTACGCGTTGTTCTTAGAGACCCAGTACTTC.

The chain carries TRBV7-8 and TRBJ2-1; 12 bases map to TRBD1. Germline values: CDR1 SGHVS, CDR2 FQNEAQ. This CDR3 spans 14 amino acids. J lost 10 bases, V lost 5 bases, and 6 bases had no gene match. The CDR3 coding sequence is TGTGCCAGCAGCCTCGGGACAGGGGGCTGGGAGCAGTTCTTC. This gives the protein CASSLGTGGWEQFF. The whole variable domain, remainder taken from reference TRBV7-8 and TRBJ2-1, is GAGVSQSPRYKVAKRGQDVALRCDPISGHVSLFWYQQALGQGPEFLTYFQNEAQLDKSGLPSDRFFAERPEGSVSTLKIQRTQQEDSAVYLCASSLGTGGWEQFFGPGTRLTVL.

The chain couples TRBV27 to TRBJ1-1; D not resolved. The CDR3 has 14 amino acids. Trimming removed 5 bases at V and 2 bases at J, with 12 bases between. Per germline, CDR1 MNHEY and CDR2 SMNVEV (reference sequence). CDR3 loop: CASSAWLSNTEAFF. The CDR3 DNA reads TGTGCCAGCAGTGCCTGGCTTTCTAACACTGAAGCTTTCTTT.

This clone was detected once. The chain has TRBV11-2 and TRBJ2-3, with D possibly TRBD2 on 5 matching bases. The length of the CDR3 is 16 residues. CDR1 SGHAT and CDR2 FQNNGV come from the germline V gene. Trimming removed 4 bases from V and 1 base from J, with 15 bases in between. The DNA of the CDR3 is TGTGCCAGCAGCTCCTCGCGGGCAGCCCGCACAGATACGCAGTATTTT. The encoded protein is CASSSSRAARTDTQYF.

The chain couples TRBV5-1 to TRBJ2-1; TRBD2 agrees at 11 bases. Germline V gene data show CDR1 as SGHRS and CDR2 as YFSETQ. The CDR3 is 16 amino acids. V trimming: 4 bases; J trimming: 5 bases; junction bases outside the gene matches: 8. The CDR3: CASSATTSGGDNEQFF. DNA for the CDR3: TGCGCCAGCAGCGCGACTACTAGCGGGGGAGACAATGAGCAGTTCTTC.

The V gene is TRBV9, the J gene TRBJ2-3; 10 nucleotides agree with TRBD1. The CDR3 length is 17 residues. Germline V gene lookup returns CDR1 SGDLS and CDR2 YYNGEE. Unmatched junction bases numbered 12, after V lost 4 bases and J lost 4 bases. Here the CDR3 reads CASSSRDRGSGADTQYF. The CDR3 nucleotides read TGTGCCAGCAGCTCCCGGGACAGGGGTTCGGGGGCAGATACGCAGTATTTT.

V is TRBV9 and J is TRBJ1-1, with TRBD1 matching 7 bases. CDR3 size: 15 residues. In germline, CDR1 is SGDLS, CDR2 YYNGEE. V lost 3 bases, J lost 6 bases, and 11 bases stayed unmatched. In DNA form, the CDR3 reads TGTGCCAGCAGCGCTAGACAGGGAGCGCATGCTGAAGCTTTCTTT. This encodes CASSARQGAHAEAFF.

The chain joins TRBV2 to TRBJ1-5; no definite D call. Germline V lookup: CDR1 SNHLY, CDR2 FYNNEI. The V and J ends lost 2 bases and 3 bases respectively, with 11 bases between them. There are 15 residues in the CDR3. This CDR3 is CASSENGEYNQPQHF. The CDR3 DNA reads as TGTGCCAGCAGTGAAAACGGGGAGTACAATCAGCCCCAGCATTTT.